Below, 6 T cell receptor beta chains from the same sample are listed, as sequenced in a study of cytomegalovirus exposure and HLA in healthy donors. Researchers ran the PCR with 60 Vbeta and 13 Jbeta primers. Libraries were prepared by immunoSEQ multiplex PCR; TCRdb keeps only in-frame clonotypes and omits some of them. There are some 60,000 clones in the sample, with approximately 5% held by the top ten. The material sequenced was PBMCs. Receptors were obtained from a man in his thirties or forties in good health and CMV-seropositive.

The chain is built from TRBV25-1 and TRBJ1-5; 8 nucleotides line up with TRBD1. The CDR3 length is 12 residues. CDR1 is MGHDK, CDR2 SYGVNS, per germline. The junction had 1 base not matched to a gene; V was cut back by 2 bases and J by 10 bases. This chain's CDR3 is CASSEDRGPQHF. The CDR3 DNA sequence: TGTGCCAGCAGTGAAGACAGGGGTCCCCAGCATTTT.

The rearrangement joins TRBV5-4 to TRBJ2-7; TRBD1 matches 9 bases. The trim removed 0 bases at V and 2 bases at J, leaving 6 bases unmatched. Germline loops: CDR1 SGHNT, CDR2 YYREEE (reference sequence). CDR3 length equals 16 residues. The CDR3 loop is CASSLGDRALAYEQYF. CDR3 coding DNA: TGTGCCAGCAGCTTGGGGGACAGGGCTCTGGCCTACGAGCAGTACTTC.

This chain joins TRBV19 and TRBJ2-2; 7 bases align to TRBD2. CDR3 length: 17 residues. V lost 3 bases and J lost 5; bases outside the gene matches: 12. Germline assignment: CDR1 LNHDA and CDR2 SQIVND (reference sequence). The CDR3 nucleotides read TGTGCCAGTAGTATGGATAGCGGGCAGGGTTGGACCGGGGAGCTGTTTTTT. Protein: CASSMDSGQGWTGELFF. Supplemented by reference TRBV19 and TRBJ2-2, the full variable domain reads DGGITQSPKYLFRKEGQNVTLSCEQNLNHDAMYWYRQDPGQGLRLIYYSQIVNDFQKGDIAEGYSVSREKKESFPLTVTSAQKNPTAFYLCASSMDSGQGWTGELFFGEGSRLTVL.

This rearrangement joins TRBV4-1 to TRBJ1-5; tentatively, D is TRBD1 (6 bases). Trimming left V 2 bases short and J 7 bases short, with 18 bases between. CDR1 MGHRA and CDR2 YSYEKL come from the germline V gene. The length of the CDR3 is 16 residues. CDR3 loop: CASSQPIGAGDQPQHF. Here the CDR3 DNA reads TGCGCCAGCAGCCAACCCATCGGGGCAGGGGACCAGCCCCAGCATTTT.

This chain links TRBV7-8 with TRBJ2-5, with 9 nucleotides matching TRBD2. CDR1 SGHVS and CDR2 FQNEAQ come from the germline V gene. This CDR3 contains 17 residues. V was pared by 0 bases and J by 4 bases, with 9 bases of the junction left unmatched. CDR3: CASSLARGGGARETQYF. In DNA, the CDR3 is TGTGCCAGCAGCTTAGCGCGAGGCGGGGGGGCCCGAGAGACCCAGTACTTC.

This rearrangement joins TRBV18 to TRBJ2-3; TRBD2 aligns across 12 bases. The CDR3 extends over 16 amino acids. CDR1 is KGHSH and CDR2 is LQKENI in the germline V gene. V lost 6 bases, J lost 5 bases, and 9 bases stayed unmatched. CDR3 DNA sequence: TGTGCCAGCTCCCTTCGGACTAGCGGGACTATAGATACGCAGTATTTT. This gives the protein CASSLRTSGTIDTQYF. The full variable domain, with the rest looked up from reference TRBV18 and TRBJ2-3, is NAGVMQNPRHLVRRRGQEARLRCSPMKGHSHVYWYRQLPEEGLKFMVYLQKENIIDESGMPKERFSAEFPKEGPSILRIQQVVRGDSAAYFCASSLRTSGTIDTQYFGPGTRLTVL.